This T cell receptor beta chain was sequenced in a study of blood T cell repertoires in COVID-19. Study in general: The origin of the acute and convalescent COVID-19 samples was the United States, Italy and Spain.

The study assigned cohorts using participant-reported clinical history. Germline assignment: CDR1 MNHEY and CDR2 SMNVEV (reference sequence). Germline trimming cut 6 bases from V and 3 bases from J; bases unmatched to any gene: 15. The CDR3 is made up of 17 amino acids. Original handling: Estimation of nucleated cell counts relied on the amplification of reference gene primers. Clones were sequenced by immunoSEQ multiplex PCR, and TCRdb holds only the in-frame ones, with some missing. That table is the source of V, J and clone size, and D and trimming were worked out from the DNA. The table includes under 200,000 clones, roughly 85% detected once.

The J gene is TRBJ2-3, the V gene TRBV27; 7 bases map to TRBD2. Sample: PBMCs or T cells enriched from blood (not recorded which). This TCR derives from a woman in her forties or fifties who had recovered from COVID-19. DNA of the CDR3: TGTGCCAGCAGCCTCGACCCGACTAGCCGTGGTACAGATACGCAGTATTTT. Translated, it gives CASSLDPTSRGTDTQYF.